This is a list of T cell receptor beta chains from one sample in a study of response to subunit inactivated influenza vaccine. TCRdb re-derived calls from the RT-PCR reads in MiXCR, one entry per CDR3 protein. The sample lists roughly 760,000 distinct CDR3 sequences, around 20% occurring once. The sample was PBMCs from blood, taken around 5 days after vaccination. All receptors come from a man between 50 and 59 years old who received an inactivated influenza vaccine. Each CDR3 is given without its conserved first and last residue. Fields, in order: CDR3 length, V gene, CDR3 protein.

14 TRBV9 ASSAGTGEAKNIQY
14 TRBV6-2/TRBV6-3 ASSLTSGGAYNEQF
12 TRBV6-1 ASNPGIGGYEQY
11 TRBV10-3 AISESVLDTQY
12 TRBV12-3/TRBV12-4 ASSLPGGPETQY
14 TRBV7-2 ASSTGTSGDTDTQY
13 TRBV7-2 ASSSRIGGRYEQY
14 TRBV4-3 ASSQAPSGSTDTQY
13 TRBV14 ASSQGLAGAETQY
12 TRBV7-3 ASSPTGGTDTQY
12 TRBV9 ASSVGGLTREQF
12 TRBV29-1 SVRASNQYNEQF
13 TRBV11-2 ASSVQGVKGYGYT
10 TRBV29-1 SVLRDTDTQY
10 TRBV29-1 SVDLLPDEQF
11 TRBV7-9 ASTEVGTHEQY
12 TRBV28 ASNPGPNTGELF
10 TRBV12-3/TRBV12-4 ASRSRDTEAF
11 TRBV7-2 ASSSWDNQPQH
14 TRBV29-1 SVEDPGLASYNEQF
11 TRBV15 ATMTENTGELF
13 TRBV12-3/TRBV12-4 ASIETSGRDGEQF
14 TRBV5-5 ASSPRGAANTGELF